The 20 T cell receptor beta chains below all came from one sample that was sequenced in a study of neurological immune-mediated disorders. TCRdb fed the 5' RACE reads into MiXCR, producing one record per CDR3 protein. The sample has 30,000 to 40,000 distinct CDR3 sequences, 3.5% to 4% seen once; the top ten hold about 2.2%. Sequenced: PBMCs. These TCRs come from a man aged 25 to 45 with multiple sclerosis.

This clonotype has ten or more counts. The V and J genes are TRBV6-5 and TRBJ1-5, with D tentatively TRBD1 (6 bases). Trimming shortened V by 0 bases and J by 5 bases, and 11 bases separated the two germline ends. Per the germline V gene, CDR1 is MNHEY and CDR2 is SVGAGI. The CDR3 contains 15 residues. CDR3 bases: TGTGCCAGCAGTTACTCGACAGGTTTAGATCAGCCCCAGCATTTT. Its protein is CASSYSTGLDQPQHF.

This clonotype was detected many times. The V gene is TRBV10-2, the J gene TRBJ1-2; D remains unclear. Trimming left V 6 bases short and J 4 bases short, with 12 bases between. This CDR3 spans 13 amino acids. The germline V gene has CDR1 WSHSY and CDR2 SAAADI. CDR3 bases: TGCGCCAGCAGCCTTTCGACGCTCTATGGCTACACCTTC. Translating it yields CASSLSTLYGYTF.

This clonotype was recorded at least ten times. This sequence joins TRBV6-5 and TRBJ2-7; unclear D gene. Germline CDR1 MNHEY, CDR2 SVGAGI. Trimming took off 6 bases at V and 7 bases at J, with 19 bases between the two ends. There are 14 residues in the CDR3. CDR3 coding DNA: TGTGCCAGCAGCCGCGCAGGATCCTCCCCTGAGCAGTACTTC. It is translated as CASSRAGSSPEQYF.

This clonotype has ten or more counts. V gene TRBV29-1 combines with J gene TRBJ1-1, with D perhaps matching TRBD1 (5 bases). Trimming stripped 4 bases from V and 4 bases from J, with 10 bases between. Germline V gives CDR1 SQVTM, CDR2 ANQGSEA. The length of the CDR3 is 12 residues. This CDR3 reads CSVGHGGTEAFF. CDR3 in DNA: TGCAGCGTTGGGCACGGGGGCACTGAAGCTTTCTTT. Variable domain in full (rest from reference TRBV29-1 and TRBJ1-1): SAVISQKPSRDICQRGTSLTIQCQVDSQVTMMFWYRQQPGQSLTLIATANQGSEATYESGFVIDKFPISRPNLTFSTLTVSNMSPEDSSIYLCSVGHGGTEAFFGQGTRLTVV.

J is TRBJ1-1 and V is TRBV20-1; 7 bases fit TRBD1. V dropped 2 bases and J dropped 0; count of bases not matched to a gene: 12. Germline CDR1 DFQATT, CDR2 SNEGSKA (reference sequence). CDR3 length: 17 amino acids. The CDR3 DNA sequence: TGCAGTGCTAGAATAGGGGACCACGGGACAGTGAACACTGAAGCTTTCTTT. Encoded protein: CSARIGDHGTVNTEAFF.

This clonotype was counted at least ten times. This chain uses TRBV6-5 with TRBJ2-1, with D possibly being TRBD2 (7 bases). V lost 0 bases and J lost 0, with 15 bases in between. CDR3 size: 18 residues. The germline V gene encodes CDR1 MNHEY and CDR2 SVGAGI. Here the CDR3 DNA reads TGTGCCAGCAGTTACTCTGCCGGGGGGCCCATCTCCTACAATGAGCAGTTCTTC. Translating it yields CASSYSAGGPISYNEQFF.

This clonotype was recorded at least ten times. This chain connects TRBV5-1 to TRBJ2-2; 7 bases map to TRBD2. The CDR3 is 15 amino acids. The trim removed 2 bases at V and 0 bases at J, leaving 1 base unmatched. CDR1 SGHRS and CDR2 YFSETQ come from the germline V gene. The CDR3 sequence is CASSLAGTNTGELFF. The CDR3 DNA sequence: TGCGCCAGCAGCTTAGCGGGGACGAACACCGGGGAGCTGTTTTTT.

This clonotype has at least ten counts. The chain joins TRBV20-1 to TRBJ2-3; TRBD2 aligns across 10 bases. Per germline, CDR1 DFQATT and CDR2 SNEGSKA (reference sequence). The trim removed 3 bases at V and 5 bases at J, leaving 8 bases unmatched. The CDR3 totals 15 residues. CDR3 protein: CSARGSGGLKDTQYF. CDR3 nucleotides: TGCAGTGCTAGGGGTAGCGGGGGGCTAAAAGATACGCAGTATTTT.

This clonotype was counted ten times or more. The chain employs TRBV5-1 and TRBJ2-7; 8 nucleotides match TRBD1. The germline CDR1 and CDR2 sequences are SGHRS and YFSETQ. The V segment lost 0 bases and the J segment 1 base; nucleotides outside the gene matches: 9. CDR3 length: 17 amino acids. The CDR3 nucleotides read TGCGCCAGCAGCTTGGTCGGGCAGGGGGCGATGTCCTACGAGCAGTACTTC. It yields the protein CASSLVGQGAMSYEQYF.

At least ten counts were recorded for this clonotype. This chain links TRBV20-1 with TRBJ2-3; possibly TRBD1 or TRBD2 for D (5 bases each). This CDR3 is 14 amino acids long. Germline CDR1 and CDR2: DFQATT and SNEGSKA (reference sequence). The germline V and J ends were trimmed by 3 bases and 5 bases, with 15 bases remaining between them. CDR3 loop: CSASLGTTQDTQYF. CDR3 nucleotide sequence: TGCAGTGCTAGCCTCGGGACGACGCAAGATACGCAGTATTTT.

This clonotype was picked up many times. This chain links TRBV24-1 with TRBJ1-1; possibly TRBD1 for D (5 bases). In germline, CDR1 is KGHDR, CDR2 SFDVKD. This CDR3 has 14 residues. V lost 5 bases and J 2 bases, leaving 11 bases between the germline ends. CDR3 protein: CATSGGVVNTEAFF. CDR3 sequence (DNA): TGTGCCACCAGTGGAGGGGTAGTAAACACTGAAGCTTTCTTT.

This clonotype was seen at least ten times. The CDR3 sequence: CSAPGTPNTEAFF. The DNA for the CDR3 is TGCAGTGCACCCGGGACACCCAACACTGAAGCTTTCTTT. V usage is TRBV20-1 and J usage is TRBJ1-1, with D maybe TRBD1 (6 bases). Germline-derived CDR1 and CDR2 are DFQATT and SNEGSKA (reference sequence). There are 13 residues in the CDR3. V gave up 6 bases and J gave up 2 bases, with 13 bases separating them.

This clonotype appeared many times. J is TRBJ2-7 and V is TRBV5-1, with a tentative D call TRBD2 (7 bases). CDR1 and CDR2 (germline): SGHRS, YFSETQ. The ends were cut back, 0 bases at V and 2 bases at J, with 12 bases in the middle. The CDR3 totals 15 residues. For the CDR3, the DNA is TGCGCCAGCAGCTTGGAGGAGGGGGGGACCTACGAGCAGTACTTC. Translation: CASSLEEGGTYEQYF.

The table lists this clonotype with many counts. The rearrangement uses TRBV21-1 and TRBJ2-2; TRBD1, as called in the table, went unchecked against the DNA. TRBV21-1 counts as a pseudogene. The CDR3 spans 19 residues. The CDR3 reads CASSKGQRGSRGNTGELFF. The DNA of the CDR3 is TGTGCCAGCAGCAAAGGACAGAGAGGCAGCAGAGGGAACACCGGGGAGCTGTTTTTT.

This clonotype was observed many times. The CDR3 spells CASSRSMGDSGETQYF. Here the CDR3 DNA reads TGTGCCAGCAGCCGTTCCATGGGAGACTCGGGGGAGACCCAGTACTTC. The chain carries TRBV9 and TRBJ2-5; D might be TRBD2 (5 bases). The CDR3 totals 16 residues. CDR1 is SGDLS and CDR2 is YYNGEE in the germline V gene. V was pared by 4 bases and J by 5 bases, with 21 bases between.

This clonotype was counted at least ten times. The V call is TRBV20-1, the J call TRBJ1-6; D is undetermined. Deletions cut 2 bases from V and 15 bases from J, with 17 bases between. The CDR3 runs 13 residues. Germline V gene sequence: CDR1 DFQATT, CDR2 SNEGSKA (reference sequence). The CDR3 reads CSARSPAGLNLHF. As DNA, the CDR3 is TGCAGTGCTAGATCTCCGGCAGGCCTAAACCTCCACTTT.

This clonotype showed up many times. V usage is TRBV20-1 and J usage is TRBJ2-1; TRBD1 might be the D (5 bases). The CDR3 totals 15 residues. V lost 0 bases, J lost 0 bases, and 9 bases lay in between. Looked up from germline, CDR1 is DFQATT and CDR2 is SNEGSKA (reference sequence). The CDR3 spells CSAREGHLSYNEQFF. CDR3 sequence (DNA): TGCAGTGCTAGAGAAGGACATCTCTCCTACAATGAGCAGTTCTTC.

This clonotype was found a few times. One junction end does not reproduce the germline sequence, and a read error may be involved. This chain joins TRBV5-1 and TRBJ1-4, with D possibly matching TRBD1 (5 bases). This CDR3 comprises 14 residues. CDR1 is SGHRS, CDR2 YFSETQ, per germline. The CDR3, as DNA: TGCGCCAGCAGCTCGACAGCAACTAATGAAAAACTTTTTTTT. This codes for CASSSTATNEKLFF.

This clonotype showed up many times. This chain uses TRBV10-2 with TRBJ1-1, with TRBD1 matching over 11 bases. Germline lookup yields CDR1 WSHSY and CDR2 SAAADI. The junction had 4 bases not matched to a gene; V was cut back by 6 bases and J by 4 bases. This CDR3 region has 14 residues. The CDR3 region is CASSAGQGATEAFF. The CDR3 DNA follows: TGCGCCAGCAGCGCCGGACAGGGGGCCACTGAAGCTTTCTTT.

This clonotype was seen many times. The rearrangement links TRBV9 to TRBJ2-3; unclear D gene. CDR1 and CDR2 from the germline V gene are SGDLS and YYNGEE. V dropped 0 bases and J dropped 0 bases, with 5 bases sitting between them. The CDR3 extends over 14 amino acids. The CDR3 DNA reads TGTGCCAGCAGCGTAGATCCTAGCACAGATACGCAGTATTTT. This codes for CASSVDPSTDTQYF.